These 3 T cell receptor beta chains came from one sample sequenced in a study of T-cell reconstitution after alpha-beta-depleted transplantation in children. Unique molecular identifiers were incorporated during preparation of the TCRbeta library. TCRdb reanalysed the PCR reads using MiXCR and keeps one entry per CDR3 protein. The table records 300,000 to 350,000 distinct CDR3 sequences, about 16% of them present only once. Source: PBMCs, mostly from graft donor cells, taken 360 days after TCRalphabeta/CD19-depleted stem cell transplant. The source is a male patient aged 2-10 years who had a stem cell transplant for acute lymphoblastic leukemia, so the T cells may come from the graft donor.

This chain connects TRBV19 to TRBJ2-7; D is unresolved. Trimming removed 5 bases at V and 5 bases at J, with 19 bases between. Germline CDR1 is LNHDA and CDR2 is SQIVND (reference sequence). This CDR3 region has 15 residues. The CDR3 protein is CASSATRPESHEQYF. For the CDR3, the DNA is TGTGCCAGTAGTGCAACGCGGCCGGAAAGTCACGAGCAGTACTTC.

The rearrangement links TRBV7-9 to TRBJ2-7, with D perhaps TRBD1 (6 bases). CDR1 is SEHNR and CDR2 is FQNEAQ in the germline V gene (reference sequence). The ends were cut back, 2 bases at V and 3 bases at J, with 8 bases in the middle. The CDR3 spans 13 residues. The CDR3, as DNA: TGTGCCAGCAGCTTATCACAGGGCTACGAGCAGTACTTC. Its translation: CASSLSQGYEQYF.

This clonotype was seen a handful of times. The chain couples TRBV29-1 to TRBJ2-5; D is uncertain. Trimming shortened V by 4 bases and J by 5 bases, and 11 bases separated the two germline ends. Germline V gene data show CDR1 as SQVTM and CDR2 as ANQGSEA. The CDR3 covers 12 residues. CDR3 sequence (DNA): TGCAGCGTTGTTGAATATGTTGAGACCCAGTACTTC. Encoded protein: CSVVEYVETQYF.